A single sample gave rise to the 14 T cell receptor beta chains below, sequenced in a study of CXCR3-negative and CXCR3-positive naive CD8 T cells. Study-level points and caveats: Researchers report that CXCR3-positive naive cells carry more hydrophobic TRB CDR3s than CXCR3-negative naive cells.

UMI-labeled 5' RACE TRB cDNA libraries were prepared from the cells. TCRdb re-called the 5' RACE reads and shows each CDR3 protein once, DNA omitted. This sample lists about 110,000 distinct CDR3 sequences; its ten largest clones have approximately 0.37%. Antigen specificity for these receptors is unknown. The sample taken for sequencing was naive CXCR3+ CD8+ T cells from blood. Specified subset: CD45RO-CCR7+CD27+CD95- naive CD8+ T cells expressing CXCR3 (TNR3+). All receptors derive from a human donor in good health. Some clones in this sample may be carry-over from other donors' samples.

J is TRBJ2-3 and V is TRBV7-8; lacking DNA, the TRBD2 call made by TCRdb goes unchecked. The CDR3 totals 14 residues. Germline assignment: CDR1 SGHVS and CDR2 FQNEAQ. The CDR3 region is CASSWEVVGDTQYF.

The V call is TRBV7-9, the J call TRBJ2-7; the TCRdb call, TRBD1, lacks DNA for checking. CDR3 size: 16 residues. CDR1 is SEHNR and CDR2 is FQNEAQ in the germline V gene (reference sequence). CDR3 sequence reads: CASSLAPGQGYGEQYF. The entire variable domain, with the rest obtained from reference TRBV7-9 and TRBJ2-7, is as follows: DTGVSQNPRHKITKRGQNVTFRCDPISEHNRLYWYRQTLGQGPEFLTYFQNEAQLEKSRLLSDRFSAERPKGSFSTLEIQRTEQGDSAMYLCASSLAPGQGYGEQYFGPGTRLTVT.

J is TRBJ2-1 and V is TRBV7-9; there is no DNA to check the TCRdb D call of TRBD1. In germline, CDR1 is SEHNR, CDR2 FQNEAQ (reference sequence). The CDR3 has 16 residues. CDR3 residues: CASSFNTGPSYNEQFF.

The V gene is TRBV12-3 or TRBV12-4, the J gene TRBJ2-3; the D call from TCRdb, TRBD1, cannot be confirmed without DNA. The CDR3 sequence is 15 residues long. This CDR3 reads CASSFFQGRTDTQYF.

The chain joins TRBV7-2 to TRBJ2-3; the D call of TRBD2 rests on TCRdb alone, since no DNA is present to check it. The CDR3 is made up of 17 amino acids. From germline, CDR1 is SGHTA and CDR2 FQGNSA. The CDR3 spells CASSWGLAGASTDTQYF.

The J gene is TRBJ1-2, the V gene TRBV20-1; the TCRdb D gene call, TRBD1, has no DNA to confirm it. Germline V gene lookup returns CDR1 DFQATT and CDR2 SNEGSKA (reference sequence). This CDR3 region has 14 residues. CDR3 residues: CSAREYRGRSGYTF.

The chain employs TRBV5-1 and TRBJ2-7; there is no DNA to check the TCRdb D call of TRBD1. Germline values: CDR1 SGHRS, CDR2 YFSETQ. This CDR3 is built from 14 residues. CDR3 sequence reads: CASSPGVGSYEQYF.

The chain recombines TRBV29-1 with TRBJ2-1; TCRdb lists TRBD1, though no DNA is available to test this call. This CDR3 has 16 amino acids. Germline CDR1 is SQVTM and CDR2 is ANQGSEA. CDR3 loop: CSVEVPTPSSYNEQFF.

V is TRBV28 and J is TRBJ2-1; TCRdb's D call, TRBD2, is unchecked because there is no DNA. The CDR3 is 17 amino acids. Germline assignment: CDR1 MDHEN and CDR2 SYDVKM. CDR3 amino acids: CASSHGVEGPPYNELFF.

The CDR3 reads CASSSTNEETQYF. The V call is TRBV28, the J call TRBJ2-5. CDR3 length: 13 amino acids. Germline loops: CDR1 MDHEN, CDR2 SYDVKM.

This chain joins TRBV7-9 and TRBJ1-2; the D call from TCRdb, TRBD1, cannot be confirmed without DNA. The CDR3 consists of 11 residues. CDR1 and CDR2 (germline): SEHNR, FQNEAQ (reference sequence). CDR3 sequence: CASSLGTALTF.

This chain's CDR3 is CASCWGVGTEAFF. This sequence joins TRBV27 and TRBJ1-1; the D call from TCRdb, TRBD1, cannot be confirmed without DNA. CDR1 is MNHEY and CDR2 is SMNVEV in the germline V gene (reference sequence). The CDR3 runs to 13 residues.

This chain joins TRBV9 and TRBJ2-3; absent DNA, TCRdb's TRBD2 call cannot be checked. CDR1 is SGDLS and CDR2 is YYNGEE in the germline V gene. This CDR3 has 17 residues. CDR3 loop: CASSVNPGRDLVDTQYF.

The V and J genes are TRBV28 and TRBJ2-7; there is no DNA to check the TCRdb D call of TRBD2. In germline, CDR1 is MDHEN, CDR2 SYDVKM. This CDR3 is 14 amino acids long. CDR3 sequence reads: CASSHSGRPYEQYF.